Following are 19 T cell receptor beta chains from one sample sequenced in a study of OX40 agonist ivuxolimab in advanced cancers. Data came from immunoSEQ multiplex PCR; TCRdb stores just in-frame clones and leaves some out. The table includes roughly 75,000 clones, 80% to 90% detected once. The starting material was CD4+ or CD8+ T cells sorted from blood, obtained in a trial of the OX40 agonist ivuxolimab. The origin of the receptors is an adult with an advanced solid tumor such as melanoma, head and neck, liver or kidney cancer.

CDR3 DNA: TGCGCCAGCAGCTTGGGACCAACAGGGGGCCCTAATGAAAAACTGTTTTTT. It codes for CASSLGPTGGPNEKLFF. This chain uses TRBV5-1 with TRBJ1-4; 9 nucleotides line up with TRBD1. CDR3 size: 17 residues. From germline, CDR1 is SGHRS and CDR2 YFSETQ. Trimming at V came to 0 bases and at J to 3 bases, leaving 6 bases not matched to a gene.

The chain is built from TRBV19 and TRBJ1-5; D call uncertain. V lost 4 bases to trimming and J lost 4 bases, with 11 bases between them. The CDR3 consists of 14 residues. The V gene's germline CDR1 is LNHDA and CDR2 SQIVND (reference sequence). The DNA of the CDR3 is TGTGCCAGTAGTAAAATGGGAGGAAATCAGCCCCAGCATTTT. Amino acid sequence: CASSKMGGNQPQHF. Together with reference TRBV19 and TRBJ1-5, the CDR3 gives the full variable domain: DGGITQSPKYLFRKEGQNVTLSCEQNLNHDAMYWYRQDPGQGLRLIYYSQIVNDFQKGDIAEGYSVSREKKESFPLTVTSAQKNPTAFYLCASSKMGGNQPQHFGDGTRLSIL.

V usage is TRBV29-1 and J usage is TRBJ2-2, with unresolved D. Germline CDR1 reads SQVTM; CDR2 reads ANQGSEA. V was pared by 5 bases and J by 6 bases, with 10 bases between. The CDR3 loop spans 12 amino acids. CDR3 bases: TGCAGCGTTACTACGGACCCCGGGGAGCTGTTTTTT. As protein: CSVTTDPGELFF.

This chain links TRBV6-1 with TRBJ1-5; possible D gene TRBD1, 5 bases. Trimming took 9 bases from V and 8 from J, leaving 23 bases between them. The CDR3 is made up of 15 amino acids. Germline V gene sequence: CDR1 MNHNS, CDR2 SASEGT. Here the CDR3 DNA reads TGTGCCAGTTTAGATACAGGAGCCCTCAAAAAGCCCCAGCATTTT. Protein sequence: CASLDTGALKKPQHF.

The chain couples TRBV6-5 to TRBJ1-1, with a possible D match to TRBD1 (5 bases). V shed 2 bases and J shed 1 base, with 14 bases lying between them. CDR1 is MNHEY, CDR2 SVGAGI, per germline. This CDR3 spans 16 amino acids. The CDR3 here is CASSYAVRGGNTEAFF. CDR3 nucleotides: TGTGCCAGCAGTTACGCCGTGAGGGGCGGGAACACTGAAGCTTTCTTT.

This chain joins TRBV27 and TRBJ1-1; unclear D gene. The CDR3 has 12 amino acids. V dropped 5 bases and J dropped 7 bases, with 11 bases sitting between them. Germline V gene data show CDR1 as MNHEY and CDR2 as SMNVEV (reference sequence). CDR3 DNA: TGTGCCAGCAGTCGGGCTTGGGGTGAAGCTTTCTTT. Its protein product is CASSRAWGEAFF.

J is TRBJ1-5 and V is TRBV19, with 9 bases lining up with TRBD1. The CDR3 covers 14 residues. V shed 7 bases, J shed 3 bases, and the junction held 4 bases outside the gene matches. The V gene's germline CDR1 is LNHDA and CDR2 SQIVND (reference sequence). The CDR3 region is CASKTGGDNQPQHF. The CDR3 DNA follows: TGTGCCAGTAAGACAGGGGGGGACAATCAGCCCCAGCATTTT. The full variable domain, rest sourced from reference TRBV19 and TRBJ1-5, is DGGITQSPKYLFRKEGQNVTLSCEQNLNHDAMYWYRQDPGQGLRLIYYSQIVNDFQKGDIAEGYSVSREKKESFPLTVTSAQKNPTAFYLCASKTGGDNQPQHFGDGTRLSIL.

The chain has TRBV28 and TRBJ2-7, with TRBD1 as a possible D gene (5 bases). Trimming removed 3 bases at V and 2 bases at J, with 17 bases between. The V gene's germline CDR1 is MDHEN and CDR2 SYDVKM. The CDR3 is 16 residues long. CDR3 residues: CASSLAPLQVTYEQYF. The CDR3 nucleotides read TGTGCCAGCAGTTTGGCTCCGCTACAGGTTACCTACGAGCAGTACTTC.

The chain recombines TRBV30 with TRBJ2-7; 12 bases fit TRBD2. The CDR3 runs to 15 residues. CDR1 and CDR2 from the germline V gene are GTSNPN and SVGIG (reference sequence). V lost 1 base and J lost 6; bases outside the gene matches: 7. Here the CDR3 reads CAWSAPGLAGSEQYF. The CDR3 DNA reads as TGTGCCTGGAGTGCCCCGGGACTAGCGGGTTCCGAGCAGTACTTC.

This sequence joins TRBV19 and TRBJ2-1; 9 nucleotides align to TRBD1. Germline V gene sequence: CDR1 LNHDA, CDR2 SQIVND (reference sequence). V dropped 5 bases and J dropped 1; count of bases not matched to a gene: 6. CDR3 length: 16 residues. CDR3 protein: CASSVSGTGSYNEQFF. CDR3 nucleotides: TGTGCCAGTAGTGTCTCCGGGACAGGGTCCTACAATGAGCAGTTCTTC.

This clone was seen a single time. The chain links TRBV19 to TRBJ1-5; D is possibly TRBD1 (5 bases). Between the trimmed V and J ends, which lost 6 bases and 7 bases, there was a span of 19 bases. This CDR3 spans 15 amino acids. Germline V lookup: CDR1 LNHDA, CDR2 SQIVND (reference sequence). The CDR3 DNA is TGTGCCAGTAGCCCCGGGACCAACTTCAGGCAGCCCCAGCATTTT. It yields the protein CASSPGTNFRQPQHF.

The gene calls are TRBV28 and TRBJ2-1; 9 nucleotides align to TRBD2. The V gene's germline CDR1 is MDHEN and CDR2 SYDVKM. The CDR3 contains 14 residues. The V gene end was trimmed by 9 bases and the J gene end by 6 bases; junction bases not matched to a gene: 9. Here the CDR3 DNA reads TGTGCCAGTTCGCGCGGGAGGGTATCCAATGAGCAGTTCTTC. Translated, it gives CASSRGRVSNEQFF.

The rearrangement joins TRBV7-2 to TRBJ2-7; D might be TRBD2 (5 bases). CDR1 SGHTA and CDR2 FQGNSA come from the germline V gene. This CDR3 has 15 residues. V was clipped by 1 base and J by 0 bases, with 10 bases between them. The CDR3 is CASSLDRGNSYEQYF. CDR3 DNA sequence: TGTGCCAGCAGCTTAGATAGAGGGAACTCCTACGAGCAGTACTTC.

The chain uses TRBV7-6 and TRBJ2-5; a possible D gene is TRBD2 (6 bases). Germline V lookup: CDR1 SGHVS, CDR2 FNYEAQ. This CDR3 spans 15 amino acids. V shed 5 bases and J shed 5 bases, with 18 bases lying between them. The CDR3, as DNA: TGTGCCAGCAGCCCTAGCGCCAGGCCGGAGGAGACCCAGTACTTC. This encodes CASSPSARPEETQYF.

CDR3 nucleotide sequence: TGTGCCAGCTCACAAAGATCCGGGACAGGGGACGAGCAGTACTTC. Its protein product is CASSQRSGTGDEQYF. This chain uses TRBV18 with TRBJ2-7; TRBD1 matches at 10 bases. The ends lost 4 bases at V and 5 bases at J; junction bases unmatched: 8. CDR3 size: 15 residues. Germline V gives CDR1 KGHSH, CDR2 LQKENI.

The V gene is TRBV15, the J gene TRBJ2-1; 8 nucleotides agree with TRBD2. The CDR3 spans 14 residues. The germline V gene encodes CDR1 LNHNV and CDR2 YYDKDF (reference sequence). V gave up 5 bases and J gave up 10 bases; unmatched junction bases: 10. CDR3 DNA: TGTGCCACCAGCCTAGGGACTAGTTTTAACGAGCAGTTCTTC. Amino acid sequence: CATSLGTSFNEQFF.

The rearrangement links TRBV18 to TRBJ1-1, with 7 bases lining up with TRBD1. Germline V gene data show CDR1 as KGHSH and CDR2 as LQKENI. CDR3 length: 16 residues. V was clipped by 3 bases and J by 1 base; unmatched bases: 8. The CDR3, as DNA: TGTGCCAGCTCACCTCCCCGACAGGGAAGGAACACTGAAGCTTTCTTT. Amino acid sequence: CASSPPRQGRNTEAFF.

The chain employs TRBV6-5 and TRBJ1-2; D ambiguous. V was clipped by 7 bases and J by 6 bases, with 21 bases between them. Germline CDR1 is MNHEY and CDR2 is SVGAGI. The CDR3 spans 15 residues. CDR3 DNA: TGTGCCAGCATCCCTTCGGGCCGGCTAGGGAATGGCTACACCTTC. Translating it yields CASIPSGRLGNGYTF.

This rearrangement joins TRBV5-1 to TRBJ2-2; 7 bases align to TRBD2. Germline CDR1 is SGHRS and CDR2 is YFSETQ. V lost 4 bases and J lost 4; bases outside the gene matches: 16. The length of the CDR3 is 18 residues. CDR3 protein: CASSPGLGGDSSTGELFF. CDR3 sequence (DNA): TGCGCCAGCAGCCCAGGACTAGGAGGGGATAGTAGCACCGGGGAGCTGTTTTTT.